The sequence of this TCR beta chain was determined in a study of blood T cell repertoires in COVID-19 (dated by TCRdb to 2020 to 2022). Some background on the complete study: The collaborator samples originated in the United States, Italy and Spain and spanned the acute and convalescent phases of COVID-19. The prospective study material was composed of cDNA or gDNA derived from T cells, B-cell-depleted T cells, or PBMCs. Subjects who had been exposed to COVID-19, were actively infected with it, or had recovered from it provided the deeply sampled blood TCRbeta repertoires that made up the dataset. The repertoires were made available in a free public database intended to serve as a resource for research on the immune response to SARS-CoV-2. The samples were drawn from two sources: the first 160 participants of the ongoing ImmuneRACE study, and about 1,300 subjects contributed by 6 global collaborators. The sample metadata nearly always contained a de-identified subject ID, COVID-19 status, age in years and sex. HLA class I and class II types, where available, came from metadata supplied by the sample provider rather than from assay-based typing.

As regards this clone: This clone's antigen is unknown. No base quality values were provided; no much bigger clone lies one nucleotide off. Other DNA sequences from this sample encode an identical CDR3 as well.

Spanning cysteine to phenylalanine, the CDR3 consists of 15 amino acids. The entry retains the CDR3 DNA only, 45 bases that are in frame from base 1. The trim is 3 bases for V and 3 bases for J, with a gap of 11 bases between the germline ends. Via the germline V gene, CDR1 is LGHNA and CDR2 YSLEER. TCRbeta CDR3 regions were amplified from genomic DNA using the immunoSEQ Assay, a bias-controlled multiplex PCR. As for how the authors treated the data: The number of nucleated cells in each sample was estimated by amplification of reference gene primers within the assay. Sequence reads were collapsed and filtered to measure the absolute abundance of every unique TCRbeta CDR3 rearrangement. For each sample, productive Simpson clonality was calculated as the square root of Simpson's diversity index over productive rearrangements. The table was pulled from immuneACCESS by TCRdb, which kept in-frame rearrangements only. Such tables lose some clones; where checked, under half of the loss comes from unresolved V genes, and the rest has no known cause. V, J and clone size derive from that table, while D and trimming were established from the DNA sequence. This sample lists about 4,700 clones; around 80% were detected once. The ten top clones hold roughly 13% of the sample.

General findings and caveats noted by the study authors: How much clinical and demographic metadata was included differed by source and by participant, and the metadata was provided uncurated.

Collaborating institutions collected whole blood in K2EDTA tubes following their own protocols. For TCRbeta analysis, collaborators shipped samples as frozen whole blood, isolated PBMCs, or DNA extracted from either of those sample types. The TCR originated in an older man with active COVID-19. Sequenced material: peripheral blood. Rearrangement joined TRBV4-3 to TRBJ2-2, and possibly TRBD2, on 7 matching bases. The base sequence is TGCGCCAGCAGCCAGGGGGGGGCCGACACCGGGGAGCTGTTTTTT. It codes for CASSQGGADTGELFF.